This T cell receptor (beta chain) derives from a study of beta chain features in type 1 diabetes. Study results and caveats: Fewer insertions but more deletions were seen at VDJ junctions in type 1 diabetes patients. Within each of all four CD4+ subsets, Type 1 diabetes patients had TCRB CDR3s that were moderately but significantly shorter.

Concerning this clone itself: The antigen is unknown.

cDNA synthesis used the whole RNA isolate, giving expressed TCRB sequences. This table comes from immunoSEQ multiplex PCR, and its TCRdb copy is limited to in-frame clones, with some not included. Of about 410,000 clones listed, about 15% are singletons. CD4+ naive, central memory, regulatory and stem cell-like memory subsets were isolated by sorting on CD45RO/CCR7/CD25/CD127/CD95/CD27. The CDR3 extends over 14 amino acids. Germline V gene sequence: CDR1 LNHDA, CDR2 SQIVND (reference sequence). The trim removed 3 bases at V and 4 bases at J, leaving 5 bases unmatched. Sequencing used naive CD4+ T cells from blood. The chain employs TRBV19 and TRBJ2-7; 8 bases are shared with TRBD2. This sequence was found in a man aged 30-40 years in good health. For the CDR3, the DNA is TGTGCCAGTAGTATCAGTAGCGGGGCTTACGAGCAGTACTTC. Translating gives CASSISSGAYEQYF. Full variable domain (missing parts from reference TRBV19 and TRBJ2-7): DGGITQSPKYLFRKEGQNVTLSCEQNLNHDAMYWYRQDPGQGLRLIYYSQIVNDFQKGDIAEGYSVSREKKESFPLTVTSAQKNPTAFYLCASSISSGAYEQYFGPGTRLTVT.